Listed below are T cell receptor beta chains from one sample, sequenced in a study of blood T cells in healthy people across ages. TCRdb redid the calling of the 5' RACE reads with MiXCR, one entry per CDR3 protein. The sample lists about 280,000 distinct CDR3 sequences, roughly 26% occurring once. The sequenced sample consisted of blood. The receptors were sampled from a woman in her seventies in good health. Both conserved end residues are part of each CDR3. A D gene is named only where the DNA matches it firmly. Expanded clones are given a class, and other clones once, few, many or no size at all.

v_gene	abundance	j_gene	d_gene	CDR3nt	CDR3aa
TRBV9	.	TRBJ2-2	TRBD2	TGTGCCAGCAGCGCCCCACTAGCGGGATCGGTCACCGGGGAGCTGTTTTTT	CASSAPLAGSVTGELFF
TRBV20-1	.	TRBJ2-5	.	TGCAGTGCGGGTCGACCCGAAGGGGGGGAGACCCAGTACTTC	CSAGRPEGGETQYF
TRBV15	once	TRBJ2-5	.	TGTGCCACCAGCAGCGCAAATACAGGAAATCAGGAGACCCAGTACTTC	CATSSANTGNQETQYF
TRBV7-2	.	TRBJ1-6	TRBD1	TGTGCCAGCAGCTCCGAGCTTGGACAGGCCAATTCACCCCTCCACTTT	CASSSELGQANSPLHF
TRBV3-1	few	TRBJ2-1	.	TGTGCCAGCAGCCAAGGGCCCCTTGCGGAGCCCTCCTACAATGAGCAGTTCTTC	CASSQGPLAEPSYNEQFF
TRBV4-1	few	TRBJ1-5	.	TGCGCCAGCAGCCAAGACGGGGTACGCGATCAGCCCCAGCATTTT	CASSQDGVRDQPQHF
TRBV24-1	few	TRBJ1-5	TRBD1	TGTGCCACCAGTGATACGCGACAGGGTGGGAATCAGCCCCAGCATTTT	CATSDTRQGGNQPQHF
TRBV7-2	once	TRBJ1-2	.	TGTGCCAGCAGCTTAGTTTCCGAACTTGGCTATGGCTACACCTTC	CASSLVSELGYGYTF
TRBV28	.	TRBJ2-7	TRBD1	TGTGCCAGCAGCAAGGACAGGAGCTCCTACGAGCAGTACTTC	CASSKDRSSYEQYF
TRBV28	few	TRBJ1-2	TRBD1	TGTGCCTGCAGTTCGGGACAGGGATGGTATGGCTACACCTTC	CACSSGQGWYGYTF
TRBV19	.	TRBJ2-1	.	TGTGCCAGTAGTGCTCAACTAGCTAAGGATGAGCAGTTCTTC	CASSAQLAKDEQFF
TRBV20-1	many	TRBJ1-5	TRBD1	TGCAGTGCTAGAGATTCGGGACAGGGGAAAAGGTATCAGCCCCAGCATTTT	CSARDSGQGKRYQPQHF
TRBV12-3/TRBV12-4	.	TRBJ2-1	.	TGTGCCAGCAGGACCGGTCTAGGAGAGCAGTTCTTC	CASRTGLGEQFF
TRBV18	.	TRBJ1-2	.	TGTGCCAGCTCACCTGGACAGTCGGACTATGGCTACACCTTC	CASSPGQSDYGYTF
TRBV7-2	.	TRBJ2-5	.	TGTGCCAGCAGCTCCCCCCCCACGACGGTGATGACCCAGTACTTC	CASSSPPTTVMTQYF
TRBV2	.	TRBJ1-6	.	TGTGCCAGCAGCGCCAGACAGATTCCGTATAATTCACCCCTCCACTTT	CASSARQIPYNSPLHF
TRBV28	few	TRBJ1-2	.	TGTGCCAGCAGTTCCTCTGGATCTGGACACTATGGCTACACCTTC	CASSSSGSGHYGYTF
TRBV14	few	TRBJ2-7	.	TGTGCCAGCAGCCTGCAGGGGGGAGACTACGAGCAGCACTTC	CASSLQGGDYEQHF
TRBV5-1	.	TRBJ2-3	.	TGCGCCAGCAGCGCGAGGGACCGATACACAGATACGCAGTATTTT	CASSARDRYTDTQYF
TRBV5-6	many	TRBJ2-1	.	TGTGCCAGCAGCATTAAGACTAGACCAAACTACGAAGAGCAGTTCTTC	CASSIKTRPNYEEQFF
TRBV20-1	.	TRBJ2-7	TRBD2	TGCAGTGCTAGAGAGGTCGGGGGGAACTACGAGCAGTACTTC	CSAREVGGNYEQYF
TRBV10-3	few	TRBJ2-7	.	TGTGCCATCAGTGATTGGGGGCAGGAGCAGTACTTC	CAISDWGQEQYF
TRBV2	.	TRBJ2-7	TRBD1	TGTGCCAGCAGTGGGCAGGGGGCGAGCTACGAGCAGTACTTC	CASSGQGASYEQYF
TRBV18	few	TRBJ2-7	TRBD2	TGTGCCAGCTCACACGGGGGAGCGGGAGACGAGCAGTACTTC	CASSHGGAGDEQYF
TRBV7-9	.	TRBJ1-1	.	TGTGCCAGCAGCCTTGCCCCTTCCCGTTTCACTGAAGCTTTCTTT	CASSLAPSRFTEAFF
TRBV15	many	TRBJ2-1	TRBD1	TGTGCCACCAGCAGAGAGGCCCGGACAGGGCTTAACTTC	CATSREARTGLNF
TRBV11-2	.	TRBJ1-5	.	TGTGCCAGCAGCTTAGATTCTCGGTACAATCAGCCCCAGCATTTT	CASSLDSRYNQPQHF
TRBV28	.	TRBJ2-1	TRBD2	TGTGCCAGCAGTCGAGCGGGAGCTAGCTCCTACAATGAGCAGTTCTTC	CASSRAGASSYNEQFF
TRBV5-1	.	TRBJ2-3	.	TGCGCCAGCAGCTGGCTCCCTGGCAAGAGCACAGATACGCAGTATTTT	CASSWLPGKSTDTQYF
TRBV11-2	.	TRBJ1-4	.	TGTGCCAGCAGCTTAGAACTCAGGATGGGGGGCAAACTGTTTTTT	CASSLELRMGGKLFF
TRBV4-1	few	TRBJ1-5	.	TGCGCCAGCAGCCAAGGGACGACCGACAATCAGCCCCAGCATTTT	CASSQGTTDNQPQHF
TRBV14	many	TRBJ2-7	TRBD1	TGTGCCAGCAGCCCACGACAGGGGGCCTACGAGCAGTACTTC	CASSPRQGAYEQYF
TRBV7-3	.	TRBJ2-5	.	TGTGCCAGCAGCGCGGAACAGGGGGGGGAGACCCAGTACTTC	CASSAEQGGETQYF
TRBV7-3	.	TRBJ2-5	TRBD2	TGTGCCAGCAGCTTAGACGGACTAGCAAAGACCCAGTACTTC	CASSLDGLAKTQYF
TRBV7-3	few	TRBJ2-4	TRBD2	TGTGCCAGCAGCTTAAGTGGTCTAGCGGAAAACATTCAGTACTTC	CASSLSGLAENIQYF
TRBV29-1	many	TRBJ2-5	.	TGCAGCGTTGAAGCCGGGTCTTCTCAAGAGACCCAGTACTTC	CSVEAGSSQETQYF
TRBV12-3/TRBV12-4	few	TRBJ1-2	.	TGTGCCAGCAGTCCCTCGGGGCTCAACTATGGCTACACCTTC	CASSPSGLNYGYTF
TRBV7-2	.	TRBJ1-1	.	TGTGCCAGCAGCTCGGTAAGGGTTGGTGAAGCTTTCTTT	CASSSVRVGEAFF
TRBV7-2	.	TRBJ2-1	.	TGTGCCAGCAGCTCATCCTCCGGAAACAATGAGCAGTTCTTC	CASSSSSGNNEQFF
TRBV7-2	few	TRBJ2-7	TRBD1	TGTGCCAGCAGGACAGGGAACTACGAGCAGTACTTC	CASRTGNYEQYF
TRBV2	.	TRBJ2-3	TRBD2	TGTGCCAGCAGTGGCGCGACTAGCGGGGCGGATGCGCAGTATTTT	CASSGATSGADAQYF
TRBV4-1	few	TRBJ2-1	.	TGCGCCAGCAGCCAAGATGGGCTAGGGAACGGTGAGCAGTTCTTC	CASSQDGLGNGEQFF
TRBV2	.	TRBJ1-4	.	TGTGCCAGCCACCGGGGCACCCCTGGGGGGAAACTGTTTTTT	CASHRGTPGGKLFF
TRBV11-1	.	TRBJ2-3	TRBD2	TGTGCCAGCAGCTTATTGGGCGGGAGGGCCGAAGATACGCAGTATTTT	CASSLLGGRAEDTQYF
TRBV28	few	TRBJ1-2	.	TGTGCCAGCAGTTTAAAAGGGGGTCCCTATGGCTACACCTTC	CASSLKGGPYGYTF
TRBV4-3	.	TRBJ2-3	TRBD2	TGCGCCAGCAGCCAAGGAACTAGCGGGACCACAGATACGCAGTATTTT	CASSQGTSGTTDTQYF
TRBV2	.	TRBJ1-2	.	TGTGCCAGCAGCGGGGCATCAGGCTATGGCTACACCTTC	CASSGASGYGYTF
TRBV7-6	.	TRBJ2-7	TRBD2	TGTGCCAGCAGCCTTGGGACTGGGACTAGGGAGCAGTACTTC	CASSLGTGTREQYF
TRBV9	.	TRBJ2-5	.	TGTGCCAGCAGCGCCATCTCCCCGGGACTTTCTCAAGAGACCCAGTACTTC	CASSAISPGLSQETQYF
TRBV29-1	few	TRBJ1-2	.	TGCAGCGTTGAATCACCTAACTATGGCTACACCTTC	CSVESPNYGYTF
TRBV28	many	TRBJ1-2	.	TGTGCCAGCAGTTTATACGGCGCTAACTATGGCTACACCTTC	CASSLYGANYGYTF
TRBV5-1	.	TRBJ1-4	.	TGCGCCAGCAGCTCATTGCCGGGCCCCCGTAATGAAAAACTGTTTTTT	CASSSLPGPRNEKLFF
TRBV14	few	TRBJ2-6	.	TGTGCCAGCAGCCAGTTTGGGGCCAACGTCCTGACTTTC	CASSQFGANVLTF
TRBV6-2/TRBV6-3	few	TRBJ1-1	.	TGTGCCAGCAGCCAATTTCCCAGGATGAACACTGAAGCTTTCTTT	CASSQFPRMNTEAFF
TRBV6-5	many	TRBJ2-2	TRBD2	TGTGCCAGCAGCCCCGGACTAGCGGGGGCCGGGGAGCTGTTTTTT	CASSPGLAGAGELFF
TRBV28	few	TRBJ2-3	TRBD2	TGTGCCAGCAGGAAGGGCGGGAGGACAACTAGCACAGATACGCAGTATTTT	CASRKGGRTTSTDTQYF
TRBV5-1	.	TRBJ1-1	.	TGCGCCAGCAGCTTGGGTGCTGCGGGTAGGAACACTGAAGCTTTCTTT	CASSLGAAGRNTEAFF
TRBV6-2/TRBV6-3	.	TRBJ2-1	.	TGTGCCAGCACCTACGCGCGGGGGCGGTTGAGCTCCTACAATGAGCAGTTCTTC	CASTYARGRLSSYNEQFF
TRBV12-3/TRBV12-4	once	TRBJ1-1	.	TGTGCCAGCGGATACCGGGACGTAGACACTGAAGCTTTCTTT	CASGYRDVDTEAFF
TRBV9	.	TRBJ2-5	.	TGTGCCAGCAGCGTAGGTATCGGACAGAGGGAGACCCAGTACTTC	CASSVGIGQRETQYF